These 27 T cell receptor beta chains came from one sample sequenced in a study of shared clonotypes between healthy human individuals. Profiling relied on immunoSEQ multiplex PCR, and the TCRdb table lists in-frame clones only, not all of them. The repertoire holds 2 million to 2.5 million clones, less than 95% seen once, with 0.37% in the top ten. The material sequenced was naive CD4+ T cells from PBMCs. Subset noted: CD45RA+ positively selected. The receptors derive from a young man in good health. Some clones in this sample may be carry-over from other donors' samples.

The V and J genes are TRBV14 and TRBJ2-1; 11 bases align to TRBD2. This CDR3 comprises 15 residues. CDR1 is SGHDN, CDR2 FVKESK, per germline. The J segment lost 7 bases and the V segment lost 2 bases, leaving 4 bases of the junction unmatched. CDR3 in amino acids: CASSQLTSGSNEQFF. CDR3 coding DNA: TGTGCCAGCAGCCAACTTACTAGCGGGAGTAATGAGCAGTTCTTC.

The genes are TRBV6-4 and TRBJ1-1, with D possibly being TRBD1 (6 bases). V was cut by 6 bases and J by 1 base, with 9 bases left in between. The germline V gene has CDR1 MRHNA and CDR2 SNTAGT. The CDR3 loop spans 13 amino acids. CDR3 sequence reads: CASRVQGNTEAFF. In nucleotides, the CDR3 is TGTGCCAGCAGGGTACAGGGGAACACTGAAGCTTTCTTT.

The chain carries TRBV4-1 and TRBJ2-5; either TRBD1 or TRBD2 may fit D (5 bases each). The CDR3 consists of 13 residues. Trimming stripped 5 bases from V and 2 bases from J, with 9 bases between. Germline V gene sequence: CDR1 MGHRA, CDR2 YSYEKL. CDR3 DNA: TGCGCCAGCAGCTGGGGACCTCAAGAGACCCAGTACTTC. Protein: CASSWGPQETQYF.

This rearrangement joins TRBV9 to TRBJ2-1; D may be TRBD1 (6 bases). Trimming shortened V by 3 bases and J by 7 bases, and 20 bases separated the two germline ends. This CDR3 comprises 16 residues. Germline V lookup: CDR1 SGDLS, CDR2 YYNGEE. The CDR3 region has the DNA TGTGCCAGCAGCGCGGATCTGGGACCACAGGGAAATGAGCAGTTCTTC. Encoded protein: CASSADLGPQGNEQFF. Drawing the rest from reference TRBV9 and TRBJ2-1, the complete variable domain is DSGVTQTPKHLITATGQRVTLRCSPRSGDLSVYWYQQSLDQGLQFLIQYYNGEERAKGNILERFSAQQFPDLHSELNLSSLELGDSALYFCASSADLGPQGNEQFFGPGTRLTVL.

This clone was picked up one time. This chain joins TRBV6-1 and TRBJ2-4; D ambiguous. V gave up 10 bases and J gave up 0 bases, with 10 bases separating them. Germline CDR1 reads MNHNS; CDR2 reads SASEGT. This CDR3 has 13 residues. The CDR3 bases are TGTGCCACCCTAGACCTAGCCAAAAACATTCAGTACTTC. Translated: CATLDLAKNIQYF.

The chain is built from TRBV6-5 and TRBJ1-4; tentatively, D is TRBD1 (6 bases). V was pared by 4 bases and J by 4 bases, with 16 bases between. CDR1 and CDR2 from the germline V gene are MNHEY and SVGAGI. The CDR3 is made up of 16 amino acids. The CDR3: CASSLRGGGGNEKLFF. The CDR3 DNA follows: TGTGCCAGCAGTTTGCGGGGGGGCGGAGGTAATGAAAAACTGTTTTTT.

This chain joins TRBV28 and TRBJ1-2; 11 bases line up with TRBD1. This CDR3 spans 16 amino acids. The V gene end was trimmed by 4 bases and the J gene end by 4 bases; junction bases not matched to a gene: 8. Germline-derived CDR1 and CDR2 are MDHEN and SYDVKM. The CDR3 spells CASSWTGGSYFYGYTF. The DNA of the CDR3 is TGTGCCAGCAGTTGGACAGGGGGCTCCTACTTCTATGGCTACACCTTC.

The chain joins TRBV29-1 to TRBJ2-7; 7 bases are a match to TRBD2. Germline lookup yields CDR1 SQVTM and CDR2 ANQGSEA. With 4 bases clipped from V and 2 bases from J, the junction kept 8 bases outside the gene matches. The CDR3 has 14 residues. Here the CDR3 reads CSVGPASGTYEQYF. For the CDR3, the DNA is TGCAGCGTTGGCCCCGCCAGCGGGACCTACGAGCAGTACTTC.

Turning to this clone: Other nucleotide sequences in the sample specify the same CDR3. The chain joins TRBV6-1 to TRBJ2-1; TRBD2 aligns across 9 bases. The CDR3 is made up of 15 amino acids. CDR1 and CDR2 (germline): MNHNS, SASEGT. V lost 4 bases to trimming and J lost 4 bases; unmatched junction nucleotides: 5. The CDR3 sequence is CASSAGLAEYNEQFF. CDR3 nucleotide sequence: TGTGCCAGCAGTGCGGGACTAGCCGAATACAATGAGCAGTTCTTC.

For this clone: Other DNA sequences in the same sample also yield this CDR3. CDR3 region: CASSLSSGETQYF. CDR3 in DNA: TGCGCCAGCAGCTTGAGTAGTGGAGAGACCCAGTACTTC. The rearrangement uses TRBV5-1 and TRBJ2-5; unclear D gene. The CDR3 contains 13 residues. Germline loops: CDR1 SGHRS, CDR2 YFSETQ. Trimming took off 1 base at V and 4 bases at J, with 8 bases between the two ends.

The chain employs TRBV5-5 and TRBJ2-5; 12 bases align to TRBD2. The CDR3 is 16 residues long. Trimming removed 4 bases from V and 7 bases from J; junction bases left unmatched: 11. In germline, CDR1 is SGHKS, CDR2 YYEKEE (reference sequence). Written as DNA, the CDR3 is TGTGCCAGCAGCCCTGATCTAGCGGGAGGGCGCGGGACCCAGTACTTC. Its translation is CASSPDLAGGRGTQYF.

V and J are TRBV5-5 and TRBJ1-2; D gene ambiguous. Trimming pared 0 bases from V and 4 bases from J, leaving 10 bases between. CDR1 and CDR2 (germline): SGHKS, YYEKEE (reference sequence). This CDR3 contains 14 residues. The CDR3 DNA sequence: TGTGCCAGCAGCTTGGAGCGGGTTAGCTATGGCTACACCTTC. Protein sequence: CASSLERVSYGYTF. Drawing the rest from reference TRBV5-5 and TRBJ1-2, the complete variable domain is DAGVTQSPTHLIKTRGQQVTLRCSPISGHKSVSWYQQVLGQGPQFIFQYYEKEERGRGNFPDRFSARQFPNYSSELNVNALLLGDSALYLCASSLERVSYGYTFGSGTRLTVV.

J is TRBJ2-5 and V is TRBV11-2; D might be TRBD2 (5 bases). The germline gives CDR1 SGHAT, CDR2 FQNNGV. The CDR3 runs 15 residues. Trimming left V 0 bases short and J 5 bases short, with 13 bases between. This CDR3 is CASSLDPGLEETQYF. CDR3 sequence (DNA): TGTGCCAGCAGCTTAGATCCCGGACTGGAGGAGACCCAGTACTTC.

The chain is built from TRBV9 and TRBJ2-7; possible D gene TRBD1, 6 bases. Germline V lookup: CDR1 SGDLS, CDR2 YYNGEE. The length of the CDR3 is 14 residues. V gave up 4 bases and J gave up 3 bases, with 14 bases separating them. For the CDR3, the DNA is TGTGCCAGCAGCACTACCGGGACACACTACGAGCAGTACTTC. Protein: CASSTTGTHYEQYF.

The gene calls are TRBV5-5 and TRBJ1-2; D unresolved. The CDR3 is 15 residues long. The V gene's germline CDR1 is SGHKS and CDR2 YYEKEE (reference sequence). Deletions cut 0 bases from V and 5 bases from J, with 14 bases between. The CDR3 nucleotides are TGTGCCAGCAGCTTGGGGGCTACCTCAAGTTATGGCTACACCTTC. Protein sequence: CASSLGATSSYGYTF.

V usage is TRBV20-1 and J usage is TRBJ2-7; unclear D gene. The CDR3 is 10 amino acids. In germline, CDR1 is DFQATT, CDR2 SNEGSKA (reference sequence). V lost 6 bases and J 7 bases, leaving 10 bases between the germline ends. The chain's CDR3 is CSAGYWEQYF. The CDR3 bases are TGCAGTGCCGGATATTGGGAGCAGTACTTC.

This clone was seen only a few times. V gene TRBV20-1 combines with J gene TRBJ2-1, with 7 nucleotides matching TRBD2. Germline V lookup: CDR1 DFQATT, CDR2 SNEGSKA (reference sequence). There are 10 residues in the CDR3. The CDR3 here is CSAARENQFF. The DNA for the CDR3 is TGCAGCGCTGCGCGGGAGAACCAGTTCTTC.

This chain connects TRBV5-1 to TRBJ1-2; TRBD1 matches at 7 bases. The CDR3 has 16 residues. V shed 4 bases, J shed 4 bases, and the junction held 13 bases outside the gene matches. Germline assignment: CDR1 SGHRS and CDR2 YFSETQ. In nucleotides, the CDR3 is TGCGCCAGCAGCCTTACCCCGACAGGGCAGGGCTATGGCTACACCTTC. Amino acid sequence: CASSLTPTGQGYGYTF.

This clone showed up just once. The CDR3 DNA follows: TGTGCCAGCAGCTTAATGGCCCTCGGGGATGAGCAGTTCTTC. Translating it yields CASSLMALGDEQFF. The chain uses TRBV7-3 and TRBJ2-1; the D gene is possibly TRBD2 (5 bases). This CDR3 comprises 14 residues. Per the germline V gene, CDR1 is SGHTA and CDR2 is FQGTGA. Trimming stripped 1 base from V and 8 bases from J, with 12 bases between.

The rearrangement joins TRBV28 to TRBJ1-5; D possibly corresponds to TRBD1 (5 bases). The CDR3 totals 12 residues. CDR1 and CDR2 (germline): MDHEN, SYDVKM. In DNA form, the CDR3 reads TGTGGTGTTCGTGGGGCAATGCAGCCCCAGCATTTT. It codes for CGVRGAMQPQHF.

On this clone itself: The sample contains more than one DNA sequence encoding this CDR3. CDR3 sequence reads: CASSLGLANTGELFF. The CDR3 nucleotides are TGTGCCAGCAGCTTAGGTCTGGCCAACACCGGGGAGCTGTTTTTT. The chain joins TRBV7-9 to TRBJ2-2; D remains unclear. CDR1 and CDR2 (germline): SEHNR, FQNEAQ (reference sequence). The CDR3 extends over 15 amino acids. V lost 1 base and J lost 2, with 8 bases in between.

Notes on this clone: The same CDR3 can be traced to other DNA sequences in this sample. The chain links TRBV28 to TRBJ2-3; D is uncertain. The germline gives CDR1 MDHEN, CDR2 SYDVKM. With 5 bases removed from V and 2 bases from J, the gap between germline ends came to 5 bases. The CDR3 totals 12 residues. Here the CDR3 reads CASSPVTDTQYF. Written as DNA, the CDR3 is TGTGCCAGCAGTCCTGTCACAGATACGCAGTATTTT. Together with reference TRBV28 and TRBJ2-3, the CDR3 gives the full variable domain: DVKVTQSSRYLVKRTGEKVFLECVQDMDHENMFWYRQDPGLGLRLIYFSYDVKMKEKGDIPEGYSVSREKKERFSLILESASTNQTSMYLCASSPVTDTQYFGPGTRLTVL.

This chain links TRBV6-1 with TRBJ1-1; no clear D gene. Germline CDR1 is MNHNS and CDR2 is SASEGT. The CDR3 totals 14 residues. For the CDR3, the DNA is TGTGTCACCGTGGCTGAACCCTTGAACACTGAAGCTTTCTTT. This codes for CVTVAEPLNTEAFF.

This chain connects TRBV28 to TRBJ1-2, with D perhaps TRBD1 (5 bases). V gave up 3 bases and J gave up 8 bases, with 16 bases separating them. CDR3 length equals 14 residues. Germline values: CDR1 MDHEN, CDR2 SYDVKM. The CDR3 region is CASSFPGGNWGYTF. Written as DNA, the CDR3 is TGTGCCAGCAGTTTTCCCGGGGGAAATTGGGGCTACACCTTC.

The chain recombines TRBV11-2 with TRBJ2-3, with TRBD2 matching over 15 bases. Germline assignment: CDR1 SGHAT and CDR2 FQNNGV. This CDR3 is 16 amino acids long. V trimming: 5 bases; J trimming: 3 bases; junction bases outside the gene matches: 3. The CDR3 here is CASSAGLAGGTDTQYF. CDR3 nucleotide sequence: TGTGCCAGCAGCGCGGGACTAGCGGGAGGTACAGATACGCAGTATTTT.

The V and J genes are TRBV19 and TRBJ2-7; 8 nucleotides match TRBD2. The CDR3 has 13 residues. Per germline, CDR1 LNHDA and CDR2 SQIVND (reference sequence). After removal of 2 bases from V and 6 bases from J, the junction contained 3 bases not matched to a gene. In DNA, the CDR3 is TGTGCCAGTAGTATAAGCGGGGGCGGCGAGCAGTACTTC. It specifies CASSISGGGEQYF.

This chain uses TRBV29-1 with TRBJ1-2, with D possibly TRBD1 on 5 matching bases. The CDR3 has 14 amino acids. CDR1 and CDR2 (germline): SQVTM, ANQGSEA. Trimming cost V 6 bases and J 6 bases, with 20 bases left between them. The CDR3 DNA follows: TGCAGCGTGGGGCGGCACATAGCCCGGGATGGCTACACCTTC. This codes for CSVGRHIARDGYTF.